This TCR beta chain appears in the sequencing data of a study of T cells after yellow fever vaccination. At the level of the study: Preparation of fractions with low cell numbers was performed using SMART-Seq v4 Ultra Low Input. Study-level points and caveats: Peaking on day 5 versus 15, the secondary response was faster but weaker.

UMIs and a universal primer site were added when TCR cDNA was made by 5'RACE template switching. Via MiXCR, TCRdb re-called the 5' RACE reads, giving one row per CDR3 protein. This sample yields some 350,000 distinct CDR3 sequences, of which around 10% are seen a single time; about 17% belongs to the top ten. V was shortened by 0 bases and J by 8 bases, with 8 bases between the two germline ends. CDR3 length: 12 residues. The germline V gene has CDR1 SEHNR and CDR2 FQNEAQ (reference sequence). This clonotype was seen a handful of times. What it recognizes is unknown. This clonotype was sampled from a young man who received the YFV17D yellow fever vaccine. Sequenced material: PBMCs, taken on the day of the first yellow fever vaccination. This chain links TRBV7-9 with TRBJ2-7; D not certain. CDR3 sequence (DNA): TGTGCCAGCAGCTTAGCCGACGGGCAGCAGTACGTC. Residues: CASSLADGQQYV.